This is a list of T cell receptor beta chains from one sample in a study of T cell repertoires in cytomegalovirus infection. Using its own MiXCR run on the reads, TCRdb lists one record per CDR3 protein. The sample includes roughly 720,000 distinct CDR3 sequences, 35% of them seen just once. The sequenced material came from PBMCs. Receptor source: a human donor in good health (CMV status not recorded). Some clones in this sample may be carry-over from other donors' samples. The CDR3 runs from the conserved cysteine through the conserved F or W. A D gene is named only where the DNA matches it firmly. The size of a clone is reported for some rows only, either as once, few or many, or as a class for expanded clones.

>TRBV7-3|NA|14|TRBJ2-3|few
TGTGCCAGCAGCCATCCGACCCGATCAGATACGCAGTATTTT
CASSHPTRSDTQYF
>TRBV7-8|NA|16|TRBJ1-2|NA
TGTGCCAGCAGCCCTAATCAGCCGGGGGCCGGGGGTGGCTACACCTTC
CASSPNQPGAGGGYTF
>TRBV7-9|NA|13|TRBJ1-1|NA
TGTGCCAGCAGCTACGGATACAACACTGAAGCTTTCTTT
CASSYGYNTEAFF
>TRBV7-2|NA|12|TRBJ1-2|few
TGTGCCAGCTCTAGGACTCAGGGGAACTACACCTTC
CASSRTQGNYTF
>TRBV5-1|TRBD1|17|TRBJ2-5|many
TGCGCCAGCAGCCCCGGGGCCGGGACAGGGGCCCAAGAGACCCAGTACTTC
CASSPGAGTGAQETQYF
>TRBV7-2|NA|15|TRBJ1-6|NA
TGTGCCAGCAGCTTAGAATCCAGTAAGACTTCACCCCTCCACTTT
CASSLESSKTSPLHF
>TRBV7-2|NA|17|TRBJ2-2|many
TGTGCCAGCAGCTTCTCGAGAGGGGCGGGAAACACCGGGGAGCTGTTTTTT
CASSFSRGAGNTGELFF
>TRBV6-6|NA|14|TRBJ2-7|NA
TGTGCCAGCAGAGACAGAGGGAAGGTGTACGAGCAGTACTTC
CASRDRGKVYEQYF
>TRBV5-6|TRBD1|15|TRBJ1-4|NA
TGTGCCAGCAGCAAGGAGGGACAGGGCCCCGAAAAACTGTTTTTT
CASSKEGQGPEKLFF
>TRBV6-8|NA|15|TRBJ1-4|NA
TGTGCCAGCAGTGACTCAAGGGCAACTAATGAAAAACTGTTTTTT
CASSDSRATNEKLFF
>TRBV20-1|NA|19|TRBJ2-5|NA
TGCAGTGCCGCCGGACCGTCCAGGGGACGCGCTAATTTTGGAGAGACCCAGTACTTC
CSAAGPSRGRANFGETQYF
>TRBV12-3/TRBV12-4|NA|14|TRBJ1-6|NA
TGTGCCAGCACCTCGATATCCTTAGGTTCACCCCTCCACTTT
CASTSISLGSPLHF
>TRBV7-8|NA|14|TRBJ1-2|few
TGTGCCAGCAGCAGACGCTCATTCTTTGATGGCTACACCTTC
CASSRRSFFDGYTF
>TRBV27|NA|19|TRBJ2-3|few
TGTGCCAGCAGCTATCCGGTCGATAGGTACCGAGCCAGCACAGATACGCAGTATTTT
CASSYPVDRYRASTDTQYF
>TRBV6-1|NA|15|TRBJ2-2|NA
TGTGCCAGCAGTGTGGGACTCGCTAACACCGGGGAGATGTTTTTT
CASSVGLANTGEMFF
>TRBV24-1|NA|14|TRBJ1-5|few
TGTGCCACCAGTGGAGACGGGCTGGGCCAGCCCCAGCATTTT
CATSGDGLGQPQHF
>TRBV7-6|NA|12|TRBJ1-2|NA
TGTGCCAGCAGCCTGGGGGGAATTAGCTACACCTTC
CASSLGGISYTF
>TRBV20-1|TRBD2|16|TRBJ2-5|NA
TGCAGCCAAAAAAGCCCTAGCGGGGGGGCTGGAGAGACCCAGTACTTC
CSQKSPSGGAGETQYF
>TRBV19|TRBD2|16|TRBJ2-1|NA
TGTGCCAGTAGCCCTCAGGGACTAGCGGGAAACAATGAGCAGTTCTTC
CASSPQGLAGNNEQFF
>TRBV2|NA|15|TRBJ2-1|NA
TGTGCCAGCAGTGTATTACGGGGATCCTACAATGAGCAGTTCTTC
CASSVLRGSYNEQFF
>TRBV6-1|NA|15|TRBJ2-4|few
TGTGCCAGCAGCTTGGGGAGGCTGTCCAAAAACATTCAGTACTTC
CASSLGRLSKNIQYF
>TRBV2|NA|13|TRBJ1-5|NA
TGTGCCAGCAACCGGTTTAGCAATCAGCCCCAGCATTTT
CASNRFSNQPQHF
>TRBV28|TRBD1|15|TRBJ2-2|NA
TGTGCCAGCAGAGGGACAGGGACTAACACCGGGGAGCTGTTTTTT
CASRGTGTNTGELFF
>TRBV29-1|NA|13|TRBJ1-2|few
TGCAGCGTTGAAACTACAGCCCGCTATGGCTACACCTTC
CSVETTARYGYTF
>TRBV6-6|TRBD1|15|TRBJ2-3|few
TGTGCCAGCAGTTACTCAGGGGGCGGCACAGATACGCAGTATTTT
CASSYSGGGTDTQYF
>TRBV7-2|NA|16|TRBJ1-2|many
TGTGCCAGCAGCTTAGTTGGGGGCGCCCCCAACTATGGCTACACCTTC
CASSLVGGAPNYGYTF
>TRBV6-2/TRBV6-3|NA|12|TRBJ2-7|few
TGTGCCAGCAAAGGACTGAGTCGCGGGCAGTACTTC
CASKGLSRGQYF
>TRBV20-1|TRBD2|16|TRBJ2-3|NA
TGCAGTGCTAGGGAGGTTACTAGCGGGCTGGGAGATACGCAGTATTTT
CSAREVTSGLGDTQYF
>TRBV28|NA|16|TRBJ1-5|many
TGTGCCATCAGGCCTTGGACGGATAATAGCAATCAGCCCCAGCATTTT
CAIRPWTDNSNQPQHF
>TRBV28|NA|15|TRBJ2-1|few
TGTGCCAGCAGTTCCCGGGACTCCCCGGGACTCGGGCAGTTCTTC
CASSSRDSPGLGQFF
>TRBV7-9|NA|15|TRBJ2-7|few
TGTGCCAGCAGCTTAGCCAGGGAACCGCCCTACGAGCAGTACTTC
CASSLAREPPYEQYF
>TRBV28|TRBD1|13|TRBJ1-6|NA
TGTGCCAGCAGACGTACAGGGGTTTCACCCCTCCACTTT
CASRRTGVSPLHF
>TRBV24-1|TRBD1|15|TRBJ2-3|few
TGTGCCACCAGTGACCCGGACAGGGCCACAGATACGCAGTATTTT
CATSDPDRATDTQYF
>TRBV4-1|NA|16|TRBJ1-5|few
TGCGCCAGCAGCCAAGATGGTTCCGGGGTGAACCAGCCCCAGCATTTT
CASSQDGSGVNQPQHF
>TRBV7-2|TRBD2|15|TRBJ2-7|NA
TGTGCCAGCAGCTTAGTCGCGGGAGGGTTCTACGAGCAGTACTTC
CASSLVAGGFYEQYF
>TRBV7-9|NA|13|TRBJ1-5|few
TGTGCCAGCAGGTTAGGGGTCCATCAGCCCCAGCATTTT
CASRLGVHQPQHF
>TRBV28|NA|15|TRBJ2-1|few
TGTGCCAGCAGACAATGGGACGGGGGCTACAATGAGCAGTTCTTC
CASRQWDGGYNEQFF
>TRBV5-6|NA|11|TRBJ2-1|NA
TGTGCCAGCCGATACTCCCATGAGCAGTTCTTC
CASRYSHEQFF
>TRBV7-2|TRBD2|17|TRBJ2-3|few
TGTGCCAGCAGCTTAGCGCGGGGCGGGAGTGGGTCAGATACGCAGTATTTT
CASSLARGGSGSDTQYF
>TRBV7-6|NA|15|TRBJ2-7|once
TGTGCTAGCAGCTTAGGGAACGGGGAAACCTACGAGCAGTACTTC
CASSLGNGETYEQYF
>TRBV19|TRBD1|15|TRBJ1-3|few
TGTGCCAGTACCACACAGGGGGCGACTGGAAACACCATATATTTT
CASTTQGATGNTIYF
>TRBV28|TRBD1|15|TRBJ2-1|NA
TGTGCCAGCAGTTCCACAGGGGTTTTAGCATATGAGCAGTTCTTC
CASSSTGVLAYEQFF
>TRBV6-6|NA|15|TRBJ1-5|NA
TGTGCCAGCAGTTGGGGAGGGTCTGGAAGACAGCCCCAGCATTTT
CASSWGGSGRQPQHF
>TRBV19|NA|15|TRBJ1-5|once
TGTGCCAGTAGAATAGCGGAACAGGGCTTTCAGCCCCAGCATTTT
CASRIAEQGFQPQHF
>TRBV6-5|NA|15|TRBJ1-5|NA
TGTGCCAGCAGTTACAATTCAGGGGAGGGTCAGCCCCAGCATTTT
CASSYNSGEGQPQHF
>TRBV4-1|NA|13|TRBJ2-7|few
TGCGCCAGCAGCCAAGATCCCCGGGCCGAGCAGTACTTC
CASSQDPRAEQYF
>TRBV18|NA|12|TRBJ2-7|NA
TGTGCCAGCTCACCACTAACCCTTGAGCAGTACTTC
CASSPLTLEQYF
>TRBV4-2|NA|14|TRBJ1-1|NA
TGTGCCAGCAGCCAAGATAGTTCTCCAACTGAAGCTTTCTTT
CASSQDSSPTEAFF
>TRBV20-1|TRBD1|16|TRBJ1-5|once
TGCAGTGCCCAGAGGGACAGGGGGCGAAGCAATCAGCCCCAGCATTTT
CSAQRDRGRSNQPQHF
>TRBV19|NA|16|TRBJ2-3|few
TGTGCCAGTAGTATAGACGGCTCCCTGGTCACAGATACGCAGTATTTT
CASSIDGSLVTDTQYF
>TRBV12-3/TRBV12-4|NA|13|TRBJ1-2|NA
TGTGCCAGCAGTTTAAACCAGGGCTATGGCTACACCTTC
CASSLNQGYGYTF